This T cell receptor (beta chain) originates from a study of patients and donors after allogeneic stem cell transplantation. One entry per CDR3 protein results from TCRdb running MiXCR on the RT-PCR reads. Of almost 90,000 distinct CDR3 sequences in the sample, around 5% were seen once. The CDR3 sequence is 18 residues long. The germline V gene encodes CDR1 KGHDR and CDR2 SFDVKD. Trimming removed 4 bases from V and 0 bases from J; junction bases left unmatched: 9. The receptor's source is a human donor who was either an allogeneic HSCT recipient or a stem cell or donor lymphocyte infusion donor (not recorded which). It is not recorded whose cells these are; they may come from a transplant donor. The sequencing sample was made of blood, either unsorted or a sorted T cell fraction (not recorded which). The rearrangement links TRBV24-1 to TRBJ2-1; 9 positions agree with TRBD2. Written as DNA, the CDR3 is TGTGCCACCAGTGAACTTAGCGGGAGTCTCAGCTCCTACAATGAGCAGTTCTTC. It codes for CATSELSGSLSSYNEQFF.